Listed below are T cell receptor beta chains from one sample, sequenced in a study of blood T cell repertoires in COVID-19. Method: immunoSEQ multiplex PCR; TCRdb's copy keeps in-frame clones and lacks some. The sample carries hundreds of thousands of clones, 87% recorded once. Sequencing input: peripheral blood. These receptors all stem from a man aged 60 to 69 who had recovered from COVID-19. The CDR3 runs from the conserved cysteine through the conserved F or W. Fields, in order: D gene, clone size, V gene, J gene, CDR3 protein, CDR3 DNA. The D gene is left open where the match is weak. A clone size is listed for some rows: how often the clone was seen (once, few, many), or a class if it is expanded.

>TRBD2|.|TRBV2|TRBJ2-3
CASASRLAGGTDTQYF
TGTGCCAGTGCCTCTCGACTAGCGGGGGGCACAGATACGCAGTATTTT
>.|.|TRBV5-1|TRBJ2-7
CASSGPDYEQYF
TGCGCCAGCAGCGGGCCCGACTACGAGCAGTACTTC
>TRBD1|.|TRBV5-1|TRBJ1-1
CASSPGTARTEAFF
TGCGCCAGCAGCCCAGGGACAGCTCGCACTGAAGCTTTCTTT
>TRBD1|.|TRBV11-3|TRBJ2-3
CASSLGQGAGTDTQYF
TGTGCCAGCAGCTTAGGTCAGGGGGCCGGCACAGATACGCAGTATTTT
>TRBD2|.|TRBV29-1|TRBJ2-2
CSVGPPPGLAGEHRELFF
TGCAGCGTTGGCCCCCCTCCGGGACTAGCGGGGGAGCACCGGGAGCTGTTTTTT
>.|.|TRBV27|TRBJ2-3
CASKVRGLSTDTQYF
TGTGCCAGCAAAGTTAGAGGGCTTAGCACAGATACGCAGTATTTT
>TRBD1|.|TRBV25-1|TRBJ1-2
CASSEGRGRGYTF
TGTGCCAGCAGTGAGGGCAGGGGGCGTGGCTACACCTTC
>.|.|TRBV2|TRBJ1-5
CASTHGGLRNQPQHF
TGTGCCAGCACCCACGGAGGACTGCGCAATCAGCCCCAGCATTTT
>TRBD2|once|TRBV6-1|TRBJ2-3
CASSVAGGPQDTQYF
TGTGCCAGCAGTGTAGCGGGGGGGCCCCAAGATACGCAGTATTTT
>.|.|TRBV19|TRBJ1-3
CASSPRGSGNTIYF
TGTGCCAGTAGTCCGCGCGGCTCTGGAAACACCATATATTTT
>.|.|TRBV19|TRBJ2-1
CASSIDSLFSEQFF
TGTGCCAGTAGTATAGATTCCCTATTTAGTGAGCAGTTCTTC
>TRBD1|.|TRBV15|TRBJ2-7
CATSRERGGAVFYEQYF
TGTGCCACCAGCAGAGAAAGAGGGGGCGCGGTATTCTACGAGCAGTACTTC
>.|.|TRBV5-4|TRBJ1-2
CASSGRPNYGYTF
TGTGCCAGCAGCGGGAGACCGAACTATGGCTACACCTTC
>TRBD2|.|TRBV29-1|TRBJ2-1
CSVHEPSGGRYNEQFF
TGCAGCGTGCACGAACCTAGCGGGGGACGCTACAATGAGCAGTTCTTC
>.|.|TRBV20-1|TRBJ1-3
CSAKTGNTIYF
TGCAGTGCAAAGACAGGAAACACCATATATTTT
>.|once|TRBV6-6|TRBJ1-2
CASTYSGPGYTF
TGTGCCAGCACCTATTCAGGGCCCGGCTACACCTTC
>.|.|TRBV5-6|TRBJ1-2
CASSLRLRGGGYGYTF
TGTGCCAGCAGCTTGCGCCTTAGGGGCGGGGGCTATGGCTACACCTTC
>TRBD1|.|TRBV13|TRBJ1-5
CASSGTGENQPQHF
TGTGCCAGCAGCGGAACAGGGGAGAATCAGCCCCAGCATTTT
>.|once|TRBV20-1|TRBJ1-3
CSARVLNTIYF
TGCAGTGCTAGAGTTCTAAACACCATATATTTT
>TRBD1|.|TRBV3-1/TRBV3-2|TRBJ2-2
CASSQDPTGGPGELFF
TGTGCCAGCAGCCAAGACCCGACAGGGGGCCCCGGGGAGCTGTTTTTT
>TRBD1|.|TRBV7-8|TRBJ2-5
CASSLVFDRGSETQYF
TGTGCCAGCAGCTTAGTTTTTGACAGGGGGAGCGAGACCCAGTACTTC
>TRBD2|.|TRBV7-9|TRBJ2-3
CASSLGTSGGNTDTQYF
TGTGCCAGCAGCTTGGGGACTAGCGGGGGTAACACAGATACGCAGTATTTT
>TRBD1|once|TRBV18|TRBJ1-1
CASSTQGETEAFF
TGTGCCAGCTCAACCCAGGGGGAAACTGAAGCTTTCTTT
>.|.|TRBV5-4|TRBJ2-3
CASSLLAATDTQYF
TGTGCCAGCAGCTTGTTAGCGGCTACAGATACGCAGTATTTT
>TRBD1|.|TRBV10-1|TRBJ1-2
CASSEQGQHNATANYGYTF
TGCGCCAGCAGTGAGCAGGGACAGCATAACGCGACTGCTAACTATGGCTACACCTTC
>.|.|TRBV5-1|TRBJ2-5
CASKRGAAQETQYF
TGCGCCAGCAAACGGGGGGCAGCGCAAGAGACCCAGTACTTC
>.|few|TRBV6-5|TRBJ2-2
CASRTQGTGELFF
TGTGCCAGCAGGACCCAGGGGACCGGGGAGCTGTTTTTT
>.|few|TRBV28|TRBJ1-6
CASNTLRLSPLHF
TGTGCCAGCAATACTTTACGCCTGTCACCCCTCCACTTT
>TRBD2|.|TRBV6-5|TRBJ2-3
CASSYSGLASTDTQYF
TGTGCCAGCAGTTACTCGGGACTAGCTAGCACAGATACGCAGTATTTT
>TRBD2|.|TRBV7-2|TRBJ2-3
CASSQSSGGARDTQYF
TGTGCCAGCAGCCAATCTAGCGGGGGGGCCCGAGATACGCAGTATTTT
>TRBD1|.|TRBV5-6|TRBJ1-2
CASGPTFPTGDYTF
TGTGCCAGCGGGCCCACTTTTCCCACAGGGGACTACACCTTC
>.|.|TRBV18|TRBJ2-3
CASSPITTPGKDTQYF
TGTGCCAGCTCACCAATCACTACCCCCGGAAAAGATACGCAGTATTTT